The rows below give T cell receptor beta chains drawn from one sample of a study of cytomegalovirus exposure and HLA in healthy donors. The protocol was immunoSEQ multiplex PCR, while the TCRdb copy is restricted to in-frame clones and leaves out a portion. Here the sample spans approximately 170,000 clones, around 75% being singletons. Sequencing input: PBMCs. The receptors shown here come from a woman aged 25 to 39 in good health and CMV-seropositive. CDR3s include the opening cysteine and the closing phenylalanine or tryptophan. A D gene is named only where the DNA matches it firmly. Only some rows state a clone size, as once, few, many or a class for expanded clones.

TRBD2,TRBV7-2,TRBJ2-1,-,CASSPGTSIMDEQFF,TGTGCCAGCAGCCCCGGGACTAGCATTATGGATGAGCAGTTCTTC
TRBD2,TRBV7-2,TRBJ2-7,-,CASSLSGAGSSYEQYF,TGTGCCAGCAGCCTCAGCGGGGCGGGAAGCTCCTACGAGCAGTACTTC
-,TRBV28,TRBJ2-7,-,CASSSIRDKSYEQYF,TGTGCCAGCAGCAGCATCCGGGACAAGTCCTACGAGCAGTACTTC
TRBD1,TRBV27,TRBJ1-2,-,CASSGQGRGYTF,TGTGCCAGCAGCGGACAGGGACGAGGCTACACCTTC
-,TRBV14,TRBJ2-7,-,CASSSGTGHLTYEQYF,TGTGCCAGCAGCTCCGGGACGGGACACTTAACCTACGAGCAGTACTTC
TRBD2,TRBV7-9,TRBJ2-7,-,CASSGGVLEQYF,TGTGCCAGCAGCGGGGGGGTGCTCGAGCAGTACTTC
-,TRBV29-1,TRBJ1-2,-,CSVAVSGSGYTF,TGCAGCGTTGCCGTATCAGGATCTGGCTACACCTTC
TRBD1,TRBV6-1,TRBJ1-4,-,CASSQGTGKREKLFF,TGTGCCAGCAGTCAAGGGACAGGGAAGCGTGAAAAACTGTTTTTT
-,TRBV28,TRBJ2-3,-,CASSSSTDTDTQYF,TGTGCCAGCAGTTCCTCGACAGATACAGATACGCAGTATTTT
TRBD1,TRBV6-5,TRBJ1-1,-,CASRTGKNTEAFF,TGTGCCAGCAGGACAGGGAAAAACACTGAAGCTTTCTTT
TRBD1,TRBV7-6,TRBJ2-7,-,CASSLRTGVAYEQYF,TGTGCCAGCAGCTTAAGAACAGGGGTGGCCTACGAGCAGTACTTC
TRBD2,TRBV7-9,TRBJ2-4,few,CASSLSGSENIQYF,TGTGCCAGCAGCCTTAGCGGGAGCGAGAACATTCAGTACTTC
-,TRBV2,TRBJ2-7,once,CASSDARVHYEQYF,TGTGCCAGCAGTGACGCCAGGGTCCACTACGAGCAGTACTTC
-,TRBV5-4,TRBJ2-3,-,CASSSTEVLSQDF,TGTGCCAGCAGCTCCACCGAAGTCCTTAGCCAAGATTTT
TRBD2,TRBV7-2,TRBJ2-2,once,CASSFRTSGSGELFF,TGTGCCAGCAGCTTCCGGACTAGCGGGAGCGGGGAGCTGTTTTTT